A selection of T cell receptor beta chains follows, all from one sample in a study of T cells after yellow fever vaccination. MiXCR, run by TCRdb on the 5' RACE reads, gives a single entry per CDR3 protein. The profile covers about 320,000 distinct CDR3 sequences, with approximately 12% appearing a single time and about 3% taken by the ten largest. Material: CD4+ T cells sorted from PBMCs, obtained 15 days after the yellow fever booster vaccination. The receptor set was obtained from a man aged 18 to 29 who received the YFV17D yellow fever vaccine. The CDR3 runs from the conserved cysteine through the conserved F or W. The D gene is left open where the match is weak. Only part of the rows carry a size: once, few, many, or a class if the clone is expanded.

size	V	D	J	CDR3	DNA
few	TRBV20-1	.	TRBJ2-5	CSARRFGDTVQETQYF	TGCAGTGCTAGACGTTTTGGGGACACAGTCCAAGAGACCCAGTACTTC
.	TRBV29-1	.	TRBJ1-1	CSIGLDTEAFF	TGCAGCATAGGGCTTGACACTGAAGCTTTCTTT
.	TRBV7-2	.	TRBJ1-2	CASSLGIGYGYTF	TGTGCCAGCAGCTTAGGTATAGGGTATGGCTACACCTTC
few	TRBV7-2	.	TRBJ2-1	CASSIQGLGSYNEQFF	TGTGCCAGCAGCATCCAGGGCCTAGGCTCCTACAATGAGCAGTTCTTC
.	TRBV21-1	.	TRBJ2-6	CASSKSRAGANVLTF	TGTGCCAGCAGCAAAAGCAGGGCTGGGGCCAACGTCCTGACTTTC
many	TRBV28	.	TRBJ2-1	CASSLFVGAGEQFF	TGTGCCAGCAGTTTATTTGTTGGGGCCGGGGAGCAGTTCTTC
.	TRBV5-4	.	TRBJ2-5	CASSFEAGPIIRNF	TGTGCCAGCAGCTTCGAGGCGGGGCCTATTATCCGGAACTTC
.	TRBV5-1	TRBD1	TRBJ1-1	CASSLVPGTGGRNTEAFF	TGCGCCAGCAGCTTGGTCCCGGGGACAGGGGGCCGGAACACTGAAGCTTTCTTT
.	TRBV7-9	.	TRBJ2-1	CASSLALGGFYNEQFF	TGTGCCAGCAGCTTAGCGCTAGGGGGATTCTACAATGAGCAGTTCTTC
few	TRBV4-2	.	TRBJ2-2	CASSQEDSNTGELFF	TGTGCCAGCAGCCAAGAGGACAGTAACACCGGGGAGCTGTTTTTT
.	TRBV6-5	.	TRBJ2-3	CASSYNRDTQYF	TGTGCCAGCAGTTACAATAGGGATACGCAGTATTTT
.	TRBV5-1	TRBD1	TRBJ2-4	CASSSDRGIGYIQYF	TGCGCCAGCAGCTCTGACAGGGGGATCGGTTACATTCAGTACTTC
few	TRBV5-6	.	TRBJ1-2	CASSFGQPNYGYTF	TGTGCCAGCAGCTTCGGACAGCCTAACTATGGCTACACCTTC
.	TRBV9	.	TRBJ2-6	CASSVPIRQSPSGANVLTF	TGTGCCAGCAGCGTCCCAATTAGACAGTCACCCTCTGGGGCCAACGTCCTGACTTTC
.	TRBV25-1	.	TRBJ2-2	CASSELGGGTGELFF	TGTGCCAGCAGTGAATTGGGGGGCGGAACCGGGGAGCTGTTTTTT
many	TRBV7-9	.	TRBJ1-3	CASSLVSGNTIYF	TGTGCCAGCAGCTTGGTCTCTGGAAACACCATATATTTT
many	TRBV5-1	TRBD1	TRBJ2-5	CASSPLTGGLETQYF	TGCGCCAGCAGCCCCCTGACAGGGGGGTTGGAGACCCAGTACTTC
few	TRBV5-1	.	TRBJ2-7	CASSLVPAYEQYF	TGCGCCAGCAGCTTGGTCCCGGCCTACGAGCAGTACTTC
.	TRBV14	.	TRBJ2-5	CASSQDVGTQYF	TGTGCCAGCAGCCAAGACGTCGGGACCCAGTACTTC
few	TRBV20-1	TRBD2	TRBJ2-5	CSARSSGGYQETQYF	TGCAGTGCTAGAAGTAGCGGGGGGTACCAAGAGACCCAGTACTTC
few	TRBV11-2	TRBD1	TRBJ2-4	CASSPGTLFRGAKNIQYF	TGTGCCAGCAGCCCAGGGACGCTTTTCAGGGGGGCCAAAAACATTCAGTACTTC
few	TRBV3-1	.	TRBJ1-3	CASSLGGGGSGNTIYF	TGTGCCAGCAGCCTTGGGGGGGGAGGTTCTGGAAACACCATATATTTT
.	TRBV7-2	.	TRBJ1-2	CASSPKVGPSSIGYTF	TGTGCCAGCAGCCCGAAAGTTGGGCCCAGTTCTATTGGCTACACCTTC
many	TRBV6-2/TRBV6-3	.	TRBJ1-1	CASSYSASNTEAFF	TGTGCCAGCAGTTACTCTGCCTCGAACACTGAAGCTTTCTTT
.	TRBV5-1	.	TRBJ1-2	CASSLDGGGYGYTF	TGCGCCAGCAGCTTGGACGGGGGGGGCTATGGCTACACCTTC
few	TRBV6-1	.	TRBJ1-5	CASRYGHPYSNQPQHF	TGTGCCAGCAGATACGGACACCCTTATAGCAATCAGCCCCAGCATTTT
few	TRBV12-3/TRBV12-4	.	TRBJ2-3	CASSPFDTQYF	TGTGCCAGCAGCCCCTTTGATACGCAGTATTTT
.	TRBV10-1	.	TRBJ2-2	CASSTSRTGTGSGELFF	TGCGCCAGCAGTACTTCCCGCACTGGTACCGGTTCCGGGGAGCTGTTTTTT
few	TRBV27	.	TRBJ1-1	CASSFRGAEAFF	TGTGCCAGCAGTTTCCGGGGGGCTGAAGCTTTCTTT
.	TRBV6-5	.	TRBJ2-3	CASRLGWGDTQYF	TGTGCCAGCAGACTCGGCTGGGGAGATACGCAGTATTTT
.	TRBV5-1	.	TRBJ2-7	CASRSGTVSYEQYF	TGCGCCAGCAGATCTGGGACGGTCTCCTACGAGCAGTACTTC
.	TRBV18	.	TRBJ1-4	CASSRARNEKLFF	TGTGCCAGCTCGCGGGCTCGGAATGAAAAACTGTTTTTT
few	TRBV5-4	.	TRBJ2-5	CASSLGWGAQETQYF	TGTGCCAGCAGCTTGGGATGGGGAGCTCAAGAGACCCAGTACTTC
.	TRBV6-5	.	TRBJ1-5	CASRRQGSQPQHF	TGTGCCAGCAGGCGGCAGGGCAGTCAGCCCCAGCATTTT
many	TRBV5-5	.	TRBJ2-3	CATTWGYRRESTDTQYF	TGTGCCACCACATGGGGTTATCGACGCGAGAGCACAGATACGCAGTATTTT
few	TRBV6-5	TRBD1	TRBJ2-3	CASSLSGTGGADTQYF	TGTGCCAGCAGCTTATCCGGGACAGGGGGCGCAGATACGCAGTATTTT
.	TRBV7-3	.	TRBJ2-7	CASSLRTNRRLGEQYF	TGTGCCAGCAGCTTAAGAACCAACCGCCGACTGGGAGAGCAGTACTTC
few	TRBV7-9	.	TRBJ1-2	CASSPAGAYGYTF	TGTGCCAGCAGTCCTGCAGGGGCCTATGGCTACACCTTC
few	TRBV7-2	.	TRBJ1-2	CASSTPQGNGYTF	TGTGCCAGCAGCACTCCCCAGGGGAATGGCTACACCTTC
.	TRBV29-1	TRBD2	TRBJ2-3	CSGLAGGTDTQYF	TGCAGCGGACTAGCGGGGGGGACAGATACGCAGTATTTT
few	TRBV4-3	.	TRBJ1-2	CASSQDRQRGYTF	TGCGCCAGCAGCCAAGATCGCCAGAGGGGCTACACCTTC
.	TRBV27	.	TRBJ1-1	CASSRQTGTEAFF	TGTGCCAGCAGTCGACAGACGGGCACTGAAGCTTTCTTT
.	TRBV7-3	TRBD1	TRBJ1-1	CASSLTSGQGGSTEAFF	TGTGCCAGCAGCTTAACGTCTGGACAGGGAGGATCCACTGAAGCTTTCTTT
few	TRBV7-2	.	TRBJ1-6	CAGRMGGAYNSPLHF	TGTGCCGGACGAATGGGGGGTGCTTATAATTCACCCCTCCACTTT
.	TRBV10-1	.	TRBJ1-2	CAKSKGNRYYGYTF	TGCGCCAAGTCGAAAGGGAATAGGTACTATGGCTACACCTTC
few	TRBV5-1	.	TRBJ2-1	CASSLTPVTPYNEQFF	TGCGCCAGCAGCTTAACTCCCGTAACCCCCTACAATGAGCAGTTCTTC
.	TRBV7-7	.	TRBJ2-1	CASSSGLRNEQFF	TGTGCCAGCAGCTCGGGACTCCGCAATGAGCAGTTCTTC
.	TRBV5-1	TRBD1	TRBJ1-2	CASRETGELGYTF	TGCGCCAGCAGGGAGACAGGGGAATTAGGCTACACCTTC
.	TRBV6-5	TRBD2	TRBJ2-2	CASTREGNTGELFF	TGTGCCAGCACCCGGGAGGGAAACACCGGGGAGCTGTTTTTT
many	TRBV7-2	.	TRBJ1-2	CASSSQPGALQGYTF	TGTGCCAGCAGCTCGCAGCCCGGTGCCCTGCAAGGCTACACCTTC
.	TRBV18	.	TRBJ1-2	CASSPRVGEGYTF	TGTGCCAGCTCACCACGGGTAGGGGAAGGCTACACCTTC
.	TRBV19	.	TRBJ2-3	CASSIADGSTDTQYF	TGTGCCAGTAGTATAGCAGACGGCTCCACAGATACGCAGTATTTT
.	TRBV5-1	.	TRBJ2-6	CASSPRADGANVLTF	TGCGCCAGCAGCCCCCGAGCCGATGGGGCCAACGTCCTGACTTTC
.	TRBV9	TRBD2	TRBJ2-2	CASSALTSGDTGELFF	TGTGCCAGCAGCGCGTTGACTAGCGGAGACACCGGGGAGCTGTTTTTT
few	TRBV7-6	.	TRBJ2-2	CASSGPDHNTGELFF	TGTGCCAGCAGCGGGCCGGACCATAACACCGGGGAGCTGTTTTTT
few	TRBV7-8	TRBD1	TRBJ2-5	CASSPTGQGRETQYF	TGTGCCAGCAGCCCTACGGGACAGGGGAGGGAGACCCAGTACTTC
few	TRBV5-6	.	TRBJ1-2	CASSFSRLINYGYTF	TGTGCCAGCAGCTTCTCTAGACTGATTAACTATGGCTACACCTTC